This record looks at one T cell receptor (beta chain) sequence and its context. Libraries were prepared by immunoSEQ multiplex PCR; TCRdb keeps only in-frame clonotypes and omits some of them. The repertoire holds more than 200,000 clones, about nine tenths seen once, with around 7% in the top ten. The sample originates from a study of blood T cell repertoires in COVID-19. The CDR3 extends over 15 amino acids. V was trimmed by 7 bases and J by 2 bases, leaving 16 bases between them. Germline V gene lookup returns CDR1 KGHDR and CDR2 SFDVKD. The sequencing sample was made of PBMCs or T cells enriched from blood (not recorded which). The rearrangement links TRBV24-1 to TRBJ1-1; D may be TRBD1 (6 bases). The sequence was collected from a man aged 25 to 40 in a cohort exposed to, infected with or recovered from COVID-19 (not recorded which). The CDR3 reads CATSLGGPPNTEAFF. CDR3 nucleotides: TGTGCCACCAGCCTCGGGGGGCCCCCCAACACTGAAGCTTTCTTT.